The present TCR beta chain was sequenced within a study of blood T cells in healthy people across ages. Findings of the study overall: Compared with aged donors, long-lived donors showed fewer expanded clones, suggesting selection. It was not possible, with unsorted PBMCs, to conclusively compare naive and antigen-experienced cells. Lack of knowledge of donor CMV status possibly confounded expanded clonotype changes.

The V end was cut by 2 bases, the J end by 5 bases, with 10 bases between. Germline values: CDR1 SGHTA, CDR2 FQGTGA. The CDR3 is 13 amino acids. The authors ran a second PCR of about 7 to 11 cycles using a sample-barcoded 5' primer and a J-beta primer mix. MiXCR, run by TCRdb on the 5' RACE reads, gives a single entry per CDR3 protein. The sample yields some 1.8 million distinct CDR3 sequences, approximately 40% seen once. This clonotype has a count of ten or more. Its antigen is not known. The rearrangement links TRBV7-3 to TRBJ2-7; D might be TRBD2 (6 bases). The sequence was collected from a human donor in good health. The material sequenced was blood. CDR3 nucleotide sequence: TGTGCCAGCAGCTTAGCGGGAAGCAACGAGCAGTACTTC. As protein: CASSLAGSNEQYF. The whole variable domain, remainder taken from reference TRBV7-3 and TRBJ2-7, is GAGVSQTPSNKVTEKGKYVELRCDPISGHTALYWYRQSLGQGPEFLIYFQGTGAADDSGLPNDRFFAVRPEGSVSTLKIQRTERGDSAVYLCASSLAGSNEQYFGPGTRLTVT.